The rows below give T cell receptor beta chains drawn from one sample of a study of cytomegalovirus exposure and HLA in healthy donors. Sequenced by immunoSEQ multiplex PCR; TCRdb stores in-frame clones only, minus some. The sample consists of over 100,000 clones, 76% of them appearing once. The sequencing sample was made of PBMCs. These receptors all come from a woman aged 45-59 years in good health and CMV-seropositive. CDR3s include the opening cysteine and the closing phenylalanine or tryptophan. Each record gives: J gene, D gene, V gene, clone size, CDR3 protein, CDR3 DNA. D genes are given only for firm matches. Expanded clones are given a class, and other clones once, few, many or no size at all.

J gene: TRBJ2-2
D gene: NA
V gene: TRBV4-2
clone size: NA
CDR3 protein: CASSQGATLTGELFF
CDR3 DNA: TGTGCCAGCAGCCAAGGGGCCACGCTGACCGGGGAGCTGTTTTTT

J gene: TRBJ1-4
D gene: TRBD1
V gene: TRBV5-1
clone size: NA
CDR3 protein: CASSSSLTGANEKLFF
CDR3 DNA: TGCGCCAGCAGCTCCAGCCTGACAGGGGCGAACGAAAAACTGTTTTTT

J gene: TRBJ2-1
D gene: TRBD2
V gene: TRBV19
clone size: few
CDR3 protein: CASSTGTSRNEQFF
CDR3 DNA: TGTGCCAGTAGTACCGGGACTAGCAGAAATGAGCAGTTCTTC

J gene: TRBJ1-2
D gene: TRBD1
V gene: TRBV25-1
clone size: few
CDR3 protein: CASSGDRAVYGYTF
CDR3 DNA: TGTGCCAGCAGTGGGGACAGGGCGGTCTATGGCTACACCTTC

J gene: TRBJ2-7
D gene: TRBD1
V gene: TRBV29-1
clone size: NA
CDR3 protein: CSAVDRGLYEQYF
CDR3 DNA: TGCAGCGCTGTGGACAGGGGGCTGTACGAGCAGTACTTC

J gene: TRBJ1-4
D gene: TRBD1
V gene: TRBV2
clone size: NA
CDR3 protein: CASSVQGAWGEKLFF
CDR3 DNA: TGTGCCAGCAGTGTTCAGGGGGCGTGGGGTGAAAAACTGTTTTTT

J gene: TRBJ1-1
D gene: NA
V gene: TRBV4-3
clone size: few
CDR3 protein: CASSQDDPGNTEAFF
CDR3 DNA: TGCGCCAGCAGCCAAGACGATCCAGGGAACACTGAAGCTTTCTTT

J gene: TRBJ2-1
D gene: TRBD1
V gene: TRBV7-3
clone size: NA
CDR3 protein: CASSLGDSRGAKQFF
CDR3 DNA: TGTGCCAGCAGCTTAGGGGACAGCCGTGGGGCGAAGCAGTTCTTC

J gene: TRBJ2-7
D gene: TRBD1
V gene: TRBV5-5
clone size: NA
CDR3 protein: CASSSPTGLGEQYF
CDR3 DNA: TGTGCCAGCAGCTCTCCGACAGGGTTGGGCGAGCAGTACTTC

J gene: TRBJ1-6
D gene: NA
V gene: TRBV13
clone size: NA
CDR3 protein: CASSLGGGRRDNSPLHF
CDR3 DNA: TGTGCCAGCAGCTTAGGGGGGGGGCGCAGGGATAATTCACCCCTCCACTTT